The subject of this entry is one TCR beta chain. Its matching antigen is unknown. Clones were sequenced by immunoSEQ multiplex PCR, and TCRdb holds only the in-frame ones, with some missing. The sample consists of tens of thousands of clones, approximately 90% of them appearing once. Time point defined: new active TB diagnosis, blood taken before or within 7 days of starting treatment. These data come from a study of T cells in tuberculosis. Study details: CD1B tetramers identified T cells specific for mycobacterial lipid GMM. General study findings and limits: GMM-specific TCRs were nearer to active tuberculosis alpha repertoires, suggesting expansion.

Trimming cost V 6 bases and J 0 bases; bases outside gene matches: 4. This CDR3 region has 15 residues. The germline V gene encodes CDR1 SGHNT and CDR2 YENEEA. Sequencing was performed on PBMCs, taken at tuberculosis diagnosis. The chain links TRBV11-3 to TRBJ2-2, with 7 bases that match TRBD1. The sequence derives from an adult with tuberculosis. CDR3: CASSRGQPNTGELFF. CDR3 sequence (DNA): TGTGCCAGCAGTCGGGGACAGCCGAACACCGGGGAGCTGTTTTTT.